The rows below give T cell receptor beta chains drawn from one sample of a study of shared clonotypes between healthy human individuals. This table comes from immunoSEQ multiplex PCR, and its TCRdb copy is limited to in-frame clones, with some not included. This sample yields about 1.5 million clones, of which 98% are seen a single time; roughly 0.4% belongs to the top ten. Sequences were obtained from naive CD4+ T cells sorted from blood. The receptors here all came from a man under 40 in good health. Each CDR3 is given with its conserved first and last residue. The D gene is left open where the match is weak. The size field is filled for only some rows; it gives once, few, many or a size class.

d_gene	v_gene	abundance	j_gene	CDR3aa	CDR3nt
TRBD2	TRBV18	NA	TRBJ2-7	CASSPPRTSGRADSDEQYF	TGTGCCAGCTCACCACCGAGGACTAGCGGGAGGGCGGATTCTGACGAGCAGTACTTC
TRBD1	TRBV18	NA	TRBJ2-5	CASSQHAVTGNPGTQYF	TGTGCCAGCTCACAACACGCAGTGACAGGGAACCCTGGGACCCAGTACTTC
TRBD2	TRBV5-1	NA	TRBJ2-5	CASSLGVAGGYQETQYF	TGCGCCAGCAGCTTGGGGGTAGCGGGAGGGTACCAAGAGACCCAGTACTTC
NA	TRBV18	NA	TRBJ1-5	CASSPKGGQPQHF	TGTGCCAGCTCACCAAAGGGGGGACAGCCCCAGCATTTT
NA	TRBV7-9	NA	TRBJ2-5	CASSFRTVQETQYF	TGTGCCAGCAGCTTCCGGACAGTTCAAGAGACCCAGTACTTC
NA	TRBV4-1	NA	TRBJ2-2	CASSHGTLNTGELFF	TGCGCCAGCAGCCACGGGACACTGAACACCGGGGAGCTGTTTTTT
NA	TRBV5-6	NA	TRBJ2-2	CASSVDLNTGELFF	TGTGCCAGCAGCGTGGACCTGAACACCGGGGAGCTGTTTTTT
TRBD1	TRBV6-6	NA	TRBJ1-1	CASRYSTGGTEAFF	TGTGCCAGCCGCTATTCTACAGGGGGCACTGAAGCTTTCTTT
NA	TRBV28	once	TRBJ2-1	CASVGRVAYNEQFF	TGTGCCAGCGTGGGGCGAGTCGCCTACAATGAGCAGTTCTTC
NA	TRBV2	NA	TRBJ2-7	CARGQRIDYEQYF	TGTGCCAGGGGGCAGCGGATTGACTACGAGCAGTACTTC
TRBD2	TRBV7-9	NA	TRBJ2-7	CASSPRGLAGGKQYF	TGTGCCAGCAGCCCTAGAGGACTAGCGGGAGGGAAGCAGTACTTC
NA	TRBV5-1	NA	TRBJ1-1	CASSLGGMNTEAFF	TGCGCCAGCAGCTTGGGGGGGATGAACACTGAAGCTTTCTTT
TRBD2	TRBV28	NA	TRBJ2-7	CASGLAGGLEQYF	TGTGCCAGCGGACTAGCGGGAGGTTTGGAGCAGTACTTC
TRBD1	TRBV10-1	NA	TRBJ1-1	CASSQTGAPEAFF	TGCGCCAGCAGTCAAACAGGGGCGCCTGAAGCTTTCTTT
NA	TRBV2	NA	TRBJ1-2	CASSAVTRGGYTF	TGTGCCAGCAGTGCCGTAACCCGAGGAGGCTACACCTTC
NA	TRBV10-3	NA	TRBJ1-3	CAISYGGANSGNTIYF	TGTGCCATCAGCTACGGAGGGGCCAACTCTGGAAACACCATATATTTT
NA	TRBV30	NA	TRBJ2-2	CAWSVGSLTGELFF	TGTGCCTGGAGTGTAGGGAGTCTCACCGGGGAGCTGTTTTTT
NA	TRBV28	NA	TRBJ1-1	CASSLNGPTEAFF	TGTGCCAGCAGTTTGAACGGACCCACTGAAGCTTTCTTT
NA	TRBV28	NA	TRBJ1-5	CASSLGKSNQPQHF	TGTGCCAGCAGTTTAGGCAAGAGCAATCAGCCCCAGCATTTT
TRBD1	TRBV19	NA	TRBJ1-5	CASSMRTGGGNQPQHF	TGTGCCAGTAGTATGCGGACAGGGGGCGGCAATCAGCCCCAGCATTTT
TRBD2	TRBV7-7	NA	TRBJ2-1	CASSAGVSSYNEQFF	TGTGCCAGCAGCGCGGGAGTGAGCTCCTACAATGAGCAGTTCTTC
NA	TRBV6-6	NA	TRBJ2-2	CASSWRNTGELFF	TGTGCCAGCAGTTGGAGGAACACCGGGGAGCTGTTTTTT
NA	TRBV28	NA	TRBJ1-5	CASRREGLQPQHF	TGTGCCAGCAGGAGGGAAGGGCTTCAGCCCCAGCATTTT
NA	TRBV30	NA	TRBJ2-7	CAWSYGLASEQYF	TGTGCCTGGAGTTACGGCCTAGCCTCCGAGCAGTACTTC
TRBD2	TRBV29-1	NA	TRBJ2-1	CSVRTSGVYNEQFF	TGCAGCGTTCGGACTAGCGGAGTTTACAATGAGCAGTTCTTC
NA	TRBV14	once	TRBJ1-3	CASSQLQTTLGNTIYF	TGTGCCAGCAGCCAATTACAGACCACACTTGGAAACACCATATATTTT
NA	TRBV27	NA	TRBJ1-2	CASSRSRSGYGYTF	TGTGCCAGCAGCCGCAGCCGGTCGGGCTATGGCTACACCTTC
TRBD1	TRBV10-3	NA	TRBJ2-5	CAISESTGVETQYF	TGTGCCATCAGTGAGTCGACAGGGGTGGAGACCCAGTACTTC
TRBD2	TRBV5-1	NA	TRBJ2-1	CASSLQTGTRTYNEQFF	TGCGCCAGCAGTTTACAGACCGGGACTAGGACCTACAATGAGCAGTTCTTC
NA	TRBV7-9	NA	TRBJ2-5	CASSSSGLRAQETQYF	TGTGCCAGCAGCTCGTCGGGACTCAGGGCCCAAGAGACCCAGTACTTC
TRBD2	TRBV11-1	NA	TRBJ2-1	CASSSRTSGNYNEQFF	TGTGCCAGCAGCTCACGGACTAGCGGAAACTACAATGAGCAGTTCTTC
TRBD1	TRBV6-1	NA	TRBJ2-7	CASIRDRVIYEQYF	TGTGCCAGCATTAGAGACAGGGTAATCTACGAGCAGTACTTC
TRBD2	TRBV29-1	NA	TRBJ2-1	CSHLAGGLGEQFF	TGCAGTCACTTAGCGGGAGGGCTTGGTGAGCAGTTCTTC
NA	TRBV11-2	NA	TRBJ2-1	CASSSGAFYNEQFF	TGTGCCAGCAGCTCAGGGGCGTTCTACAATGAGCAGTTCTTC
NA	TRBV25-1	NA	TRBJ1-1	CASRRVDAEAFF	TGTGCCAGCCGCAGGGTTGACGCTGAAGCTTTCTTT
NA	TRBV5-1	NA	TRBJ1-1	CASSLGSWTTEAFF	TGCGCCAGCAGCTTGGGCAGTTGGACCACTGAAGCTTTCTTT
NA	TRBV11-2	NA	TRBJ2-1	CASSPNYEQFF	TGTGCCAGCAGCCCCAATTATGAGCAGTTCTTC
NA	TRBV19	NA	TRBJ2-2	CASSQGYTGELFF	TGTGCCAGTAGCCAAGGGTATACCGGGGAGCTGTTTTTT
NA	TRBV10-3	once	TRBJ1-2	CAIYQDANYGYTF	TGTGCCATCTATCAGGACGCTAACTATGGCTACACCTTC
NA	TRBV25-1	NA	TRBJ1-2	CASSEFNRPEYGYTF	TGTGCCAGCAGTGAATTTAACCGACCAGAATATGGCTACACCTTC
TRBD1	TRBV7-8	NA	TRBJ2-7	CASSFRTGRSYEQYF	TGTGCCAGCAGCTTCAGGACAGGGAGGTCGTACGAGCAGTACTTC
NA	TRBV6-1	NA	TRBJ1-5	CASSGGRQSGNQPQHF	TGTGCCAGCAGTGGAGGACGACAGTCGGGCAATCAGCCCCAGCATTTT
TRBD1	TRBV28	NA	TRBJ1-2	CASSSGGRGYTF	TGTGCCAGCAGTTCAGGGGGACGTGGCTACACCTTC
TRBD1	TRBV19	NA	TRBJ1-3	CASRPDREFRDTIYF	TGTGCCAGTAGGCCGGACAGGGAGTTCCGTGACACCATATATTTT